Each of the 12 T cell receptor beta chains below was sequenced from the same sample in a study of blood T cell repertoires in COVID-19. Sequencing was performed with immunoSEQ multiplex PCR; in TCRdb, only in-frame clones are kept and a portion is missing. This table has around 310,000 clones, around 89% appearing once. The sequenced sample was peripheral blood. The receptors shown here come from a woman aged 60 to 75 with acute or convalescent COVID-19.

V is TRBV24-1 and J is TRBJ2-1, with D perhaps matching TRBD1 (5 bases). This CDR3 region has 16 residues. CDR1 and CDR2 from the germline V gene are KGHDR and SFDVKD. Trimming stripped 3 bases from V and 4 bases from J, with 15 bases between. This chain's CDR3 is CATSDRRAPGYNEQFF. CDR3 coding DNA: TGTGCCACCAGTGATCGCAGGGCACCAGGGTACAATGAGCAGTTCTTC.

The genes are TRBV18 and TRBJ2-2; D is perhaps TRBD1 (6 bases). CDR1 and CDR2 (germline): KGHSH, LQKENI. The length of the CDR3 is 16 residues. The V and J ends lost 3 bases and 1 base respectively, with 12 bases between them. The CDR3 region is CASSPPLGGNTGELFF. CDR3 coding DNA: TGTGCCAGCTCACCGCCCCTAGGGGGGAACACCGGGGAGCTGTTTTTT. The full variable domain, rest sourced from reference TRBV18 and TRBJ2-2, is NAGVMQNPRHLVRRRGQEARLRCSPMKGHSHVYWYRQLPEEGLKFMVYLQKENIIDESGMPKERFSAEFPKEGPSILRIQQVVRGDSAAYFCASSPPLGGNTGELFFGEGSRLTVL.

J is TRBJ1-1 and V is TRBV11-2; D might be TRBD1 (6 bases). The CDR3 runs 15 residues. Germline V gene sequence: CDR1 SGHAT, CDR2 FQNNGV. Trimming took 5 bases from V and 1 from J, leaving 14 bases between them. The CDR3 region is CASSTYGQSNTEAFF. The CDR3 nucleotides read TGTGCCAGCAGCACCTACGGACAGTCGAACACTGAAGCTTTCTTT.

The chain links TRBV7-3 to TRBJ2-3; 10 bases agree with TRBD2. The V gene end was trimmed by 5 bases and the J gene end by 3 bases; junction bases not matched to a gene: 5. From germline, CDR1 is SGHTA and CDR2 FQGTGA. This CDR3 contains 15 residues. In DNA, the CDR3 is TGTGCCAGCAGCCAAGCGGGGGGGATGACAGATACGCAGTATTTT. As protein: CASSQAGGMTDTQYF.

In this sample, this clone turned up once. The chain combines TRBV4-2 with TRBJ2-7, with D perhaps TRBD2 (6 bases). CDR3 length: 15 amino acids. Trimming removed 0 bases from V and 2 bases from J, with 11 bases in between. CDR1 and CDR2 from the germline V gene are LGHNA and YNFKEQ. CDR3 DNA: TGTGCCAGCAGCCAAGAGGGGACTTCAGCCTACGAGCAGTACTTC. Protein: CASSQEGTSAYEQYF.

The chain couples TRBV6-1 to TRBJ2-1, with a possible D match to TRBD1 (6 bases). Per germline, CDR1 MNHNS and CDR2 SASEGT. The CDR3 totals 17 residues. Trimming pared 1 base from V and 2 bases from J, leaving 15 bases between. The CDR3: CASSEGRDRLPYNEQFF. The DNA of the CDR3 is TGTGCCAGCAGTGAAGGACGAGACAGGTTGCCCTACAATGAGCAGTTCTTC.

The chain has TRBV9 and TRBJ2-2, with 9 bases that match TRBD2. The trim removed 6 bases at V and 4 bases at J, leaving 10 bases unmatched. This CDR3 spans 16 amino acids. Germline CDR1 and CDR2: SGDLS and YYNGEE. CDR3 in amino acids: CASTLSGGIGTGELFF. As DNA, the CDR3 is TGTGCCAGCACCCTAAGCGGGGGGATCGGCACCGGGGAGCTGTTTTTT.

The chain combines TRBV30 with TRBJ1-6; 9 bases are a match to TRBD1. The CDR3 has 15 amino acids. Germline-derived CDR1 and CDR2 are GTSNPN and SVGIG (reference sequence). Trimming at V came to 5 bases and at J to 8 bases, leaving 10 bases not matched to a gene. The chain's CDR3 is CAWRHWDRVYSPLHF. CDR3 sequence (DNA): TGTGCCTGGCGGCACTGGGACAGGGTATATTCACCCCTCCACTTT. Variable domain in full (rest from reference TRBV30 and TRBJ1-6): SQTIHQWPATLVQPVGSPLSLECTVEGTSNPNLYWYRQAAGRGLQLLFYSVGIGQISSEVPQNLSASRPQDRQFILSSKKLLLSDSGFYLCAWRHWDRVYSPLHFGNGTRLTVT.

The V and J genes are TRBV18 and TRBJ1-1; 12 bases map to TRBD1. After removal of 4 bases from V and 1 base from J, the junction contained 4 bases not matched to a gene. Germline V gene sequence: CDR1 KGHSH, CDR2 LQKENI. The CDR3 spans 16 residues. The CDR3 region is CASSLGTGGANTEAFF. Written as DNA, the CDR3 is TGTGCCAGCTCACTTGGGACAGGGGGCGCGAACACTGAAGCTTTCTTT.

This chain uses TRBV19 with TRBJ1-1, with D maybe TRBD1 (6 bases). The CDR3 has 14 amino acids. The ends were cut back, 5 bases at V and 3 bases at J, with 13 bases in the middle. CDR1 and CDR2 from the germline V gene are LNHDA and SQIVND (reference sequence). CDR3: CASSLRQEHTEAFF. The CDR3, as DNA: TGTGCCAGTAGTTTACGACAGGAACACACTGAAGCTTTCTTT.

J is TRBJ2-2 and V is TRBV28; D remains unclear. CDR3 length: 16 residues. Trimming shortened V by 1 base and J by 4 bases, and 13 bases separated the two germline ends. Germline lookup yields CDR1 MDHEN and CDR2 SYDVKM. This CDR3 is CASSLSWSRGTGELFF. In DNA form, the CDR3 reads TGTGCCAGCAGTTTATCATGGTCGCGAGGCACCGGGGAGCTGTTTTTT.

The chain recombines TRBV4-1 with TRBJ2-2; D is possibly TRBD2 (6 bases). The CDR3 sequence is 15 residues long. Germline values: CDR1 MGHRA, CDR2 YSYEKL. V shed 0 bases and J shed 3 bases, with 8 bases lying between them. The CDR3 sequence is CASSQDGGYTGELFF. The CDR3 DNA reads TGCGCCAGCAGCCAAGATGGGGGGTACACCGGGGAGCTGTTTTTT.